The 22 T cell receptor beta chains in this list originate from one sample, sequenced in a study of shared clonotypes between healthy human individuals. TCRdb keeps only in-frame clones here, not all; method: immunoSEQ multiplex PCR. The sample holds 1.6 million or so clones, 98% to 99% seen once. The source material was naive CD4+ T cells sorted from blood. Subset indicated: CD45RA+ positively selected. Every receptor here comes from a young man in good health.

The V call is TRBV5-1, the J call TRBJ2-7; D may be TRBD1 (6 bases). Germline CDR1 reads SGHRS; CDR2 reads YFSETQ. With 4 bases removed from V and 4 bases from J, the gap between germline ends came to 12 bases. This CDR3 region has 13 residues. CDR3 protein: CASSPDSFYEQYF. The CDR3 DNA reads TGCGCCAGCAGCCCGGACAGCTTTTACGAGCAGTACTTC.

The CDR3 DNA reads as TGTGCCACCAGCAGAGTCCGACTAGCCTCCTACAATGAGCAGTTCTTC. This translates into CATSRVRLASYNEQFF. V is TRBV15 and J is TRBJ2-1, with 7 bases aligning to TRBD2. J gave up 0 bases and V 1 base, and 3 bases lay outside the gene matches. Germline V CDR1 and CDR2: LNHNV, YYDKDF (reference sequence). The CDR3 is made up of 16 amino acids.

This chain's CDR3 is CASTKGAVPPQHF. Written as DNA, the CDR3 is TGTGCCAGTACTAAGGGGGCGGTTCCGCCCCAGCATTTT. The chain has TRBV19 and TRBJ1-5, with 7 nucleotides matching TRBD1. With 7 bases clipped from V and 9 bases from J, the junction kept 9 bases outside the gene matches. This CDR3 region has 13 residues. CDR1 is LNHDA and CDR2 is SQIVND in the germline V gene (reference sequence).

This chain joins TRBV5-1 and TRBJ2-6, with 7 bases identical to TRBD1. CDR1 SGHRS and CDR2 YFSETQ come from the germline V gene. The CDR3 loop spans 15 amino acids. V lost 4 bases, J lost 1 base, and 2 bases stayed unmatched. In DNA form, the CDR3 reads TGCGCCAGCAGCGACAGGGCATCTGGGGCCAACGTCCTGACTTTC. As protein: CASSDRASGANVLTF.

The chain recombines TRBV7-9 with TRBJ2-5, with D possibly being TRBD2 (6 bases). The V and J ends lost 7 bases and 3 bases respectively, with 15 bases between them. Germline V lookup: CDR1 SEHNR, CDR2 FQNEAQ (reference sequence). This CDR3 spans 14 amino acids. The CDR3 region is CASNSAGGEETQYF. The CDR3 DNA follows: TGTGCCAGCAACTCAGCGGGTGGGGAAGAGACCCAGTACTTC. The full variable domain, in which reference TRBV7-9 and TRBJ2-5 provide the parts outside the CDR3, is DTGVSQNPRHKITKRGQNVTFRCDPISEHNRLYWYRQTLGQGPEFLTYFQNEAQLEKSRLLSDRFSAERPKGSFSTLEIQRTEQGDSAMYLCASNSAGGEETQYFGPGTRLLVL.

The J gene is TRBJ2-2, the V gene TRBV7-8; tentatively, D is TRBD2 (6 bases). Trimming cost V 5 bases and J 5 bases, with 15 bases left between them. The CDR3 consists of 15 residues. The germline V gene encodes CDR1 SGHVS and CDR2 FQNEAQ. In DNA, the CDR3 is TGTGCCAGCAGCCCCCCCCCGGGGGAAACCGGGGAGCTGTTTTTT. It is translated as CASSPPPGETGELFF.

A remark on this clone: Additional DNA sequences in this sample encode the identical CDR3. The V call is TRBV7-9, the J call TRBJ2-7; no clear D gene. In germline, CDR1 is SEHNR, CDR2 FQNEAQ (reference sequence). V was pared by 1 base and J by 4 bases, with 2 bases between. This CDR3 contains 11 residues. As DNA, the CDR3 is TGTGCCAGCAGCTTAGAATACGAGCAGTACTTC. Translation: CASSLEYEQYF.

The chain joins TRBV11-2 to TRBJ2-1; 7 nucleotides match TRBD2. The germline V gene has CDR1 SGHAT and CDR2 FQNNGV. The CDR3 is 14 amino acids. The J segment lost 4 bases and the V segment lost 3 bases, leaving 3 bases of the junction unmatched. The CDR3 DNA reads TGTGCCAGCAGCTTCTCGCGGGAGTACAATGAGCAGTTCTTC. Translation: CASSFSREYNEQFF.

The J gene is TRBJ2-4, the V gene TRBV7-2; 8 bases agree with TRBD1. The junction had 5 bases not matched to a gene; V was cut back by 1 base and J by 6 bases. Germline lookup yields CDR1 SGHTA and CDR2 FQGNSA. The CDR3 runs 15 residues. The CDR3: CASSLVLGQGNIQYF. In nucleotides, the CDR3 is TGTGCCAGCAGCTTAGTCCTTGGACAGGGAAACATTCAGTACTTC.

The chain has TRBV14 and TRBJ2-1; D gene unclear. Looked up from germline, CDR1 is SGHDN and CDR2 is FVKESK. The CDR3 contains 14 residues. V was trimmed by 4 bases and J by 1 base, leaving 8 bases between them. In DNA form, the CDR3 reads TGTGCCAGCAGCCTCAGGAATTCCTACAATGAGCAGTTCTTC. It codes for CASSLRNSYNEQFF.

This clone was counted once. The rearrangement links TRBV4-3 to TRBJ2-1; TRBD2 aligns across 9 bases. V was clipped by 0 bases and J by 10 bases; unmatched bases: 4. Germline values: CDR1 LGHNA, CDR2 YSLEER. The CDR3 has 14 amino acids. The CDR3 sequence: CASSQDLSGREQFF. Written as DNA, the CDR3 is TGCGCCAGCAGCCAAGATTTGAGCGGGAGGGAGCAGTTCTTC.

This sequence joins TRBV7-8 and TRBJ2-7; D possibly uses TRBD1 or TRBD2 (6 bases each). V shed 6 bases and J shed 7 bases, with 19 bases lying between them. The V gene's germline CDR1 is SGHVS and CDR2 FQNEAQ. The CDR3 is made up of 14 amino acids. This chain's CDR3 is CASSKPRGGSEQYF. The CDR3 DNA reads as TGTGCCAGCAGTAAACCAAGAGGGGGGTCTGAGCAGTACTTC. The full variable domain, in which reference TRBV7-8 and TRBJ2-7 provide the parts outside the CDR3, is GAGVSQSPRYKVAKRGQDVALRCDPISGHVSLFWYQQALGQGPEFLTYFQNEAQLDKSGLPSDRFFAERPEGSVSTLKIQRTQQEDSAVYLCASSKPRGGSEQYFGPGTRLTVT.

The J gene is TRBJ1-5, the V gene TRBV7-2, with D possibly being TRBD1 (5 bases). This CDR3 spans 14 amino acids. Trimming removed 4 bases at V and 1 base at J, with 8 bases between. Germline lookup yields CDR1 SGHTA and CDR2 FQGNSA. DNA for the CDR3: TGTGCCAGCAGCTATGCAGGGAGCAATCAGCCCCAGCATTTT. Its protein is CASSYAGSNQPQHF.

This chain joins TRBV5-1 and TRBJ2-5, with 11 bases aligning to TRBD2. The CDR3 totals 17 residues. V shed 0 bases, J shed 2 bases, and the junction held 6 bases outside the gene matches. CDR1 SGHRS and CDR2 YFSETQ come from the germline V gene. The DNA for the CDR3 is TGCGCCAGCAGCTTGGCCAAGGGACTAGCGGAACAAGAGACCCAGTACTTC. Translation: CASSLAKGLAEQETQYF.

The V and J genes are TRBV7-2 and TRBJ2-1; D not certain. Germline CDR1 SGHTA, CDR2 FQGNSA. With 0 bases removed from V and 0 bases from J, the gap between germline ends came to 9 bases. This CDR3 has 16 residues. The CDR3 loop is CASSLAGLSSYNEQFF. The CDR3 coding sequence is TGTGCCAGCAGCTTAGCGGGCTTAAGCTCCTACAATGAGCAGTTCTTC.

The rearrangement uses TRBV10-2 and TRBJ2-7; TRBD2 agrees at 9 bases. After removal of 8 bases from V and 7 bases from J, the junction contained 15 bases not matched to a gene. The CDR3 contains 15 residues. CDR1 and CDR2 (germline): WSHSY, SAAADI. The CDR3 here is CASGSGRMGSNEQYF. The CDR3 coding sequence is TGCGCCAGCGGAAGCGGGAGGATGGGCTCTAATGAGCAGTACTTC.

The J gene is TRBJ2-2, the V gene TRBV5-1; D possibly matches TRBD1 or TRBD2 (5 bases each). The CDR3 runs to 18 residues. Trimming took off 1 base at V and 6 bases at J, with 22 bases between the two ends. Germline-derived CDR1 and CDR2 are SGHRS and YFSETQ. The CDR3, as DNA: TGCGCCAGCAGCTTGTGGGGCGGAGCGGTGGGGCCCGCCGGGGAGCTGTTTTTT. It is translated as CASSLWGGAVGPAGELFF.

The rearrangement links TRBV18 to TRBJ1-2; D possibly corresponds to TRBD1 (6 bases). The germline gives CDR1 KGHSH, CDR2 LQKENI. The CDR3 is 15 amino acids. V was pared by 4 bases and J by 4 bases, with 16 bases between. This chain's CDR3 is CASSRSTDSFYGYTF. CDR3 sequence (DNA): TGTGCCAGCTCACGCAGTACGGACAGCTTCTATGGCTACACCTTC.

The chain recombines TRBV10-3 with TRBJ1-5; D unresolved. The length of the CDR3 is 14 residues. V lost 4 bases and J lost 4, with 11 bases in between. The V gene's germline CDR1 is ENHRY and CDR2 SYGVKD. The CDR3 DNA reads TGTGCCATCAGTGGTGTACGGGATAATCAGCCCCAGCATTTT. Its translation: CAISGVRDNQPQHF.

The V call is TRBV19, the J call TRBJ2-1; 13 bases align to TRBD2. This CDR3 comprises 13 residues. In germline, CDR1 is LNHDA, CDR2 SQIVND (reference sequence). J was trimmed by 9 bases and V by 10 bases; bases with no gene match: 6. DNA for the CDR3: TGTGCCACCAGACTAGCGGGAGGAGTTGAGCAGTTCTTC. Its protein is CATRLAGGVEQFF. The full variable domain, rest sourced from reference TRBV19 and TRBJ2-1, is DGGITQSPKYLFRKEGQNVTLSCEQNLNHDAMYWYRQDPGQGLRLIYYSQIVNDFQKGDIAEGYSVSREKKESFPLTVTSAQKNPTAFYLCATRLAGGVEQFFGPGTRLTVL.

The chain has TRBV11-2 and TRBJ1-4; a weak D match, TRBD1 (5 bases). Trimming removed 3 bases from V and 0 bases from J, with 14 bases in between. Germline V gene data show CDR1 as SGHAT and CDR2 as FQNNGV. CDR3 length: 17 residues. This CDR3 reads CASSFGQGLATNEKLFF. The DNA for the CDR3 is TGTGCCAGCAGCTTTGGCCAGGGATTGGCAACTAATGAAAAACTGTTTTTT.

Only one count was recorded for this clone. V usage is TRBV27 and J usage is TRBJ2-1, with D uncertain. Germline loops: CDR1 MNHEY, CDR2 SMNVEV (reference sequence). This CDR3 has 14 amino acids. V was shortened by 5 bases and J by 1 base, with 9 bases between the two germline ends. In nucleotides, the CDR3 is TGTGCCAGCAGTACTCCTGGATCCTACAATGAGCAGTTCTTC. Its protein is CASSTPGSYNEQFF.